Shown below are 11 T cell receptor beta chains from a single sample sequenced in a study of T cell responses to AZD1222 COVID-19 vaccine. Generated by immunoSEQ multiplex PCR, the TCRdb table keeps only in-frame clones and is missing some. The table records more than 85,000 clones, about 94% of them present only once. Specimen: peripheral blood, collected 28 days after the second AZD1222 dose. Every receptor here comes from an adult who received the AZD1222 COVID-19 vaccine.

The chain is built from TRBV19 and TRBJ1-4; no reliable D call. The CDR3 consists of 15 residues. The germline CDR1 and CDR2 sequences are LNHDA and SQIVND (reference sequence). The V gene lost 3 bases and the J gene lost 3 bases, with 11 bases spanning the gap. CDR3: CASSIPGRANEKLFF. CDR3 bases: TGTGCCAGTAGTATCCCAGGACGGGCTAATGAAAAACTGTTTTTT.

With respect to this clone: A read error may produce the germline difference seen at one junction end. The CDR3: CASSIIRAPDAFF. Here the CDR3 DNA reads TGTGCCAGTAGTATAATCCGGGCCCCTGATGCTTTCTTT. The chain combines TRBV19 with TRBJ1-1; D is uncertain. The germline V gene has CDR1 LNHDA and CDR2 SQIVND (reference sequence). The CDR3 is 13 amino acids.

CDR3 in DNA: TGTGCCAGTAGTATCTGGGTAGGGTTTAAGGCAGATACGCAGTATTTT. It translates to CASSIWVGFKADTQYF. This chain joins TRBV19 and TRBJ2-3; no clear D gene. Germline CDR1 and CDR2: LNHDA and SQIVND (reference sequence). Trimming removed 3 bases at V and 4 bases at J, with 17 bases between. There are 16 residues in the CDR3.

The chain is built from TRBV6-2 or TRBV6-3 and TRBJ2-7; TRBD2 matches 10 bases. V was pared by 0 bases and J by 9 bases, with 8 bases of the junction left unmatched. The CDR3 covers 15 residues. Germline V gene sequence: CDR1 MNHEY, CDR2 SVGEGT. CDR3 DNA: TGTGCCAGCAGTTACTCTCCCCTAGCGGGAGCAAGGCAGTACTTC. Translation gives CASSYSPLAGARQYF.

The rearrangement links TRBV6-5 to TRBJ2-1; TRBD2 agrees at 14 bases. This CDR3 comprises 12 residues. From germline, CDR1 is MNHEY and CDR2 SVGAGI. The V segment lost 4 bases and the J segment 14 bases; nucleotides outside the gene matches: 1. The CDR3 spells CASSLTSGREFF. The CDR3 region has the DNA TGTGCCAGCAGTTTGACTAGCGGGAGGGAGTTCTTC.

The genes are TRBV19 and TRBJ1-6; TRBD1 aligns across 7 bases. Losses at the gene ends were 4 bases for V and 2 bases for J; bases not matched to a gene: 14. The germline V gene encodes CDR1 LNHDA and CDR2 SQIVND (reference sequence). CDR3 length equals 19 residues. The CDR3 protein is CASSKSRQGGGPYNSPLHF. Here the CDR3 DNA reads TGTGCCAGTAGTAAATCAAGACAGGGAGGCGGCCCCTATAATTCACCCCTCCACTTT.

This chain uses TRBV5-1 with TRBJ1-1; the match to TRBD1 covers 9 bases. This CDR3 comprises 13 residues. Trimming removed 7 bases from V and 4 bases from J; junction bases left unmatched: 5. Germline CDR1 SGHRS, CDR2 YFSETQ. The CDR3 nucleotides read TGCGCCAGCCGCGGGACAGGGCCCACTGAAGCTTTCTTT. Amino acid sequence: CASRGTGPTEAFF.

The chain recombines TRBV5-4 with TRBJ1-4; D unclear. This CDR3 contains 15 residues. The ends were cut back, 3 bases at V and 5 bases at J, with 14 bases in the middle. The V gene's germline CDR1 is SGHNT and CDR2 YYREEE (reference sequence). The CDR3, as DNA: TGTGCCAGCAGCTCTTACATGGGAGGGAATGAAAAACTGTTTTTT. This codes for CASSSYMGGNEKLFF.

The chain carries TRBV11-2 and TRBJ2-3; 8 bases are shared with TRBD2. The CDR3 is made up of 14 amino acids. Trimming removed 3 bases from V and 5 bases from J; junction bases left unmatched: 4. CDR1 and CDR2 from the germline V gene are SGHAT and FQNNGV. DNA of the CDR3: TGTGCCAGCAGCTTCGGACTAGCCTTAGATACGCAGTATTTT. It translates to CASSFGLALDTQYF.

The rearrangement joins TRBV5-6 to TRBJ2-5, with D possibly being TRBD1 (6 bases). The germline V gene has CDR1 SGHDT and CDR2 YYEEEE. The CDR3 extends over 15 amino acids. Trimming removed 4 bases at V and 4 bases at J, with 17 bases between. The CDR3 DNA is TGTGCCAGCAGCCGCAGGACAGATAATCTAGAGACCCAGTACTTC. This translates into CASSRRTDNLETQYF.

The chain uses TRBV6-1 and TRBJ1-1, with D perhaps matching TRBD1 (5 bases). With 3 bases removed from V and 1 base from J, the gap between germline ends came to 6 bases. CDR1 MNHNS and CDR2 SASEGT come from the germline V gene. The CDR3 is 13 amino acids. CDR3 bases: TGTGCCAGCAGTGACAGGGAGAACACTGAAGCTTTCTTT. This gives the protein CASSDRENTEAFF.